The entry below gives a single TCR beta chain sequence along with its context. The data originate from a study of blood T cell repertoires in COVID-19. Looked up from germline, CDR1 is GTSNPN and CDR2 is SVGIG (reference sequence). V was cut by 2 bases and J by 0 bases, with 7 bases left in between. This CDR3 comprises 13 residues. Measured with immunoSEQ multiplex PCR; TCRdb has only the in-frame clones, and not every one. Of 320,000 or so clones in the sample, 85% were seen once. V and J are TRBV30 and TRBJ1-2; D uncertain. Sequences were obtained from PBMCs or T cells enriched from blood (not recorded which). This sequence originates from a woman in her twenties or thirties who had been exposed to COVID-19. The CDR3 protein is CAWSMAANYGYTF. The CDR3 DNA sequence: TGTGCCTGGAGTATGGCCGCTAACTATGGCTACACCTTC.